These 30 T cell receptor beta chains share one sample of origin, sequenced in a study of cytomegalovirus exposure and HLA in healthy donors (dated by TCRdb to about 2017). Receptor amplification or capture employed the immunoSEQ multiplex PCR assay. For the multiplex PCR, a mixture combining 60 forward primers for TCR Vbeta segments and 13 reverse primers for TCR Jbeta segments was used. TCRdb's version of the immuneACCESS table is confined to in-frame rearrangements and falls short of the full clone set. An unresolved V gene accounts for under half of the shortfall where checked; the remainder is of unknown origin. A total of about 160,000 clones appear in this sample, roughly 71% of them only once. In total, the top ten clones hold roughly 3% of the sample. Sequencing was carried out using PBMCs. The receptors were sampled from a woman in her forties or fifties in good health and CMV-seropositive.

The chain combines TRBV11-2 with TRBJ2-1; no firm D call. The V end lost 5 bases, the J end lost 9 bases, and 14 bases lay between the germline ends. This CDR3 has 13 amino acids. CDR1 and CDR2 (germline): SGHAT, FQNNGV. CDR3 sequence (DNA): TGTGCCAGCAGCATACAACCGAACCGTGAGCAGTTCTTC. It yields the protein CASSIQPNREQFF.

This chain connects TRBV15 to TRBJ1-1, with 7 bases that match TRBD1. The CDR3 consists of 13 residues. In germline, CDR1 is LNHNV, CDR2 YYDKDF (reference sequence). V lost 1 base and J lost 7; bases outside the gene matches: 3. CDR3 amino acids: CATSRASGGEAFF. CDR3 sequence (DNA): TGTGCCACCAGCAGAGCCTCAGGGGGTGAAGCTTTCTTT.

The table lists this clone with a count of one. Written as DNA, the CDR3 is TGCGCCAGCTACAGGGACACCGGGGAGCTGTTTTTT. As protein: CASYRDTGELFF. V is TRBV5-1 and J is TRBJ2-2; possibly TRBD1 for D (6 bases). CDR3 length equals 12 residues. Germline CDR1 reads SGHRS; CDR2 reads YFSETQ. The V end was cut by 7 bases, the J end by 3 bases, with 7 bases between.

Only one count was recorded for this clone. This rearrangement joins TRBV7-7 to TRBJ2-5; 9 nucleotides line up with TRBD1. CDR3 length equals 13 residues. Germline V gene sequence: CDR1 SSHAT, CDR2 FNYEAQ (reference sequence). V was clipped by 5 bases and J by 11 bases; unmatched bases: 9. CDR3 amino acids: CASSEDRGREQYF. The DNA for the CDR3 is TGTGCCAGCAGCGAGGACAGGGGCCGTGAGCAGTACTTC.

The CDR3 DNA is TGTGCCAGCAGTACGACGACAGTCTACGAGCAGTACTTC. Translating gives CASSTTTVYEQYF. The J gene is TRBJ2-5, the V gene TRBV25-1; D is perhaps TRBD1 (5 bases). The closer fit of TRBJ2-7 to the DNA end suggests the J call may be wrong. Germline V gene data show CDR1 as MGHDK and CDR2 as SYGVNS. This CDR3 spans 13 amino acids.

This clone was picked up one time. This chain connects TRBV9 to TRBJ2-1; 11 nucleotides match TRBD2. CDR3 length: 13 amino acids. V shed 4 bases and J 10 bases; nucleotides not matched to a gene: 4. The V gene's germline CDR1 is SGDLS and CDR2 YYNGEE. CDR3 sequence reads: CASSSGLAVEQFF. DNA for the CDR3: TGTGCCAGCAGCTCGGGACTAGCGGTCGAGCAGTTCTTC.

This chain joins TRBV7-2 and TRBJ2-3; 8 bases are a match to TRBD1. The V and J ends lost 8 bases and 8 bases, in that order; junction bases with no gene match: 9. The CDR3 is made up of 13 amino acids. Per germline, CDR1 SGHTA and CDR2 FQGNSA. CDR3 nucleotides: TGTGCCAGCGGGAGACAGGGGCAAGGTACGCAGTATTTT. Its translation: CASGRQGQGTQYF. Full variable domain (rest looked up from reference TRBV7-2 and TRBJ2-3): GAGVSQSPSNKVTEKGKDVELRCDPISGHTALYWYRQSLGQGLEFLIYFQGNSAPDKSGLPSDRFSAERTGGSVSTLTIQRTQQEDSAVYLCASGRQGQGTQYFGPGTRLTVL.

The chain is built from TRBV5-5 and TRBJ1-1, with D tentatively TRBD1 (5 bases). V shed 4 bases and J shed 1 base, with 8 bases lying between them. CDR1 and CDR2 from the germline V gene are SGHKS and YYEKEE (reference sequence). This CDR3 is built from 13 residues. In DNA, the CDR3 is TGTGCCAGCAGCGGCGGACAGAACACTGAAGCTTTCTTT. Translated, it gives CASSGGQNTEAFF.

This chain connects TRBV7-8 to TRBJ2-7; the D gene is possibly TRBD2 (6 bases). The CDR3 covers 12 residues. CDR1 SGHVS and CDR2 FQNEAQ come from the germline V gene. The V end lost 4 bases, the J end lost 3 bases, and 7 bases lay between the germline ends. This CDR3 reads CASSSEGYEQYF. As DNA, the CDR3 is TGTGCCAGCAGCTCGGAGGGCTACGAGCAGTACTTC.

This chain joins TRBV7-9 and TRBJ2-3; 14 bases align to TRBD2. The germline V gene encodes CDR1 SEHNR and CDR2 FQNEAQ (reference sequence). This CDR3 is built from 16 residues. V lost 5 bases, J lost 5 bases, and 6 bases stayed unmatched. CDR3 loop: CASSHGTSGGGDTQYF. DNA of the CDR3: TGTGCCAGCAGCCACGGGACTAGCGGGGGTGGAGATACGCAGTATTTT.

This clone was seen just once. The chain links TRBV2 to TRBJ2-3, with D possibly being TRBD1 (6 bases). Trimming removed 7 bases at V and 1 base at J, with 12 bases between. The CDR3 is made up of 14 amino acids. Germline CDR1 reads SNHLY; CDR2 reads FYNNEI. CDR3 coding DNA: TGTGCCAGCACCCGACCAGGGGGCACAGATACGCAGTATTTT. Its protein is CASTRPGGTDTQYF. The whole variable domain, remainder taken from reference TRBV2 and TRBJ2-3, is EPEVTQTPSHQVTQMGQEVILRCVPISNHLYFYWYRQILGQKVEFLVSFYNNEISEKSEIFDDQFSVERPDGSNFTLKIRSTKLEDSAMYFCASTRPGGTDTQYFGPGTRLTVL.

CDR3 amino acids: CAISEPSGTGGETQYF. DNA of the CDR3: TGTGCCATCAGTGAACCCTCCGGGACAGGGGGAGAGACCCAGTACTTC. The chain has TRBV10-3 and TRBJ2-5; TRBD1 matches at 11 bases. Unmatched junction bases numbered 7, after V lost 3 bases and J lost 4 bases. The germline V gene encodes CDR1 ENHRY and CDR2 SYGVKD. The length of the CDR3 is 16 residues.

The chain has TRBV19 and TRBJ1-4; a possible D gene is TRBD1 (6 bases). Germline V gene data show CDR1 as LNHDA and CDR2 as SQIVND (reference sequence). V was pared by 5 bases and J by 5 bases, with 12 bases between. The CDR3 extends over 14 amino acids. This chain's CDR3 is CASSVGTRNEKLFF. The DNA for the CDR3 is TGTGCCAGTAGTGTCGGGACACGGAATGAAAAACTGTTTTTT. The full variable domain, its missing parts supplied by reference TRBV19 and TRBJ1-4, is DGGITQSPKYLFRKEGQNVTLSCEQNLNHDAMYWYRQDPGQGLRLIYYSQIVNDFQKGDIAEGYSVSREKKESFPLTVTSAQKNPTAFYLCASSVGTRNEKLFFGSGTQLSVL.

In nucleotides, the CDR3 is TGTGCCAGCAGTGAGCCAGCAGGGGGTCCGCAGTACTTC. Translated, it gives CASSEPAGGPQYF. V is TRBV6-1 and J is TRBJ2-7; TRBD1 aligns across 7 bases. CDR3 length: 13 residues. Germline V gene lookup returns CDR1 MNHNS and CDR2 SASEGT. Trimming removed 3 bases from V and 9 bases from J; junction bases left unmatched: 8.

The V call is TRBV29-1, the J call TRBJ1-2; a possible D gene is TRBD1 (5 bases). The CDR3 length is 13 residues. From germline, CDR1 is SQVTM and CDR2 ANQGSEA. Trimming removed 2 bases at V and 8 bases at J, with 15 bases between. The CDR3 loop is CSVEWQGGSGYTF. CDR3 bases: TGCAGCGTTGAATGGCAGGGTGGGTCGGGCTACACCTTC.

CDR3 protein: CASRFRDISYEQYF. For the CDR3, the DNA is TGTGCCAGCAGGTTCCGGGACATCTCCTACGAGCAGTACTTC. This chain uses TRBV11-2 with TRBJ2-7, with TRBD1 as a possible D gene (6 bases). The V end lost 6 bases, the J end lost 0 bases, and 12 bases lay between the germline ends. The CDR3 loop spans 14 amino acids. Germline V gene lookup returns CDR1 SGHAT and CDR2 FQNNGV.

This clone was seen a single time. V usage is TRBV5-4 and J usage is TRBJ2-5; 9 nucleotides match TRBD1. The V gene end was trimmed by 4 bases and the J gene end by 6 bases; junction bases not matched to a gene: 7. Germline loops: CDR1 SGHNT, CDR2 YYREEE (reference sequence). The CDR3 covers 14 residues. CDR3 coding DNA: TGTGCCAGCAGCACATACAGGGGGCAGAAGACCCAGTACTTC. This encodes CASSTYRGQKTQYF.

This clone showed up just once. The chain carries TRBV2 and TRBJ2-3; TRBD2 matches 7 bases. V lost 3 bases to trimming and J lost 2 bases; unmatched junction nucleotides: 5. Per the germline V gene, CDR1 is SNHLY and CDR2 is FYNNEI. The CDR3 is made up of 15 amino acids. CDR3 residues: CASSDRRGITDTQYF. The CDR3 DNA reads as TGTGCCAGCAGTGACCGGCGGGGGATCACAGATACGCAGTATTTT.

V is TRBV9 and J is TRBJ2-1; 7 nucleotides agree with TRBD2. Germline CDR1 and CDR2: SGDLS and YYNGEE. The V segment lost 3 bases and the J segment 9 bases; nucleotides outside the gene matches: 3. The CDR3 contains 12 residues. CDR3 region: CASSGTGGEQFF. Written as DNA, the CDR3 is TGTGCCAGCAGCGGGACGGGAGGTGAGCAGTTCTTC.

This clone was observed a single time. This chain uses TRBV2 with TRBJ2-2, with D possibly TRBD1 on 5 matching bases. The CDR3 is made up of 16 amino acids. V was cut by 3 bases and J by 0 bases, with 11 bases left in between. The germline V gene has CDR1 SNHLY and CDR2 FYNNEI. The CDR3 reads CASSEGLPANTGELFF. CDR3 coding DNA: TGTGCCAGCAGTGAGGGGCTCCCCGCGAACACCGGGGAGCTGTTTTTT.

The V call is TRBV28, the J call TRBJ1-5; D is undetermined. Between the trimmed V and J ends, which lost 6 bases and 4 bases, there was a span of 10 bases. CDR3 length: 13 residues. The germline CDR1 and CDR2 sequences are MDHEN and SYDVKM. The CDR3 nucleotides are TGTGCCAGCAGCCTAACAGAAAATCAGCCCCAGCATTTT. Amino acid sequence: CASSLTENQPQHF.

CDR3 DNA sequence: TGTGCCAGCAGCTCCGGGACTTACAATGAGCAGTTCTTC. This gives the protein CASSSGTYNEQFF. The chain carries TRBV11-3 and TRBJ2-1, with a weak D call TRBD2 (6 bases). Trimming pared 4 bases from V and 4 bases from J, leaving 8 bases between. The length of the CDR3 is 13 residues. Germline V gene data show CDR1 as SGHNT and CDR2 as YENEEA.

This clone has more than one count but fewer than ten. V is TRBV5-1 and J is TRBJ2-2, with 9 nucleotides matching TRBD1. CDR1 SGHRS and CDR2 YFSETQ come from the germline V gene. V lost 4 bases, J lost 6 bases, and 16 bases stayed unmatched. This CDR3 comprises 18 residues. This CDR3 is CASSLRQGGEAAAGELFF. DNA for the CDR3: TGCGCCAGCAGCCTCCGACAGGGGGGAGAGGCTGCAGCCGGGGAGCTGTTTTTT.

J is TRBJ2-7 and V is TRBV5-1, with a weak D call TRBD1 (6 bases). Trimming cost V 3 bases and J 4 bases, with 14 bases left between them. The length of the CDR3 is 14 residues. Germline V gene sequence: CDR1 SGHRS, CDR2 YFSETQ. The CDR3 DNA is TGCGCCAGCAGCTCCGCAGTGAGGGGGTACGAGCAGTACTTC. Its protein is CASSSAVRGYEQYF.

CDR3 nucleotide sequence: TGTGCCAGCAGCCAACGGCCACAGGGGTACCACGAGCAGTACTTC. This translates into CASSQRPQGYHEQYF. V is TRBV7-3 and J is TRBJ2-7; 7 nucleotides match TRBD1. Germline CDR1 reads SGHTA; CDR2 reads FQGTGA. Trimming at V came to 5 bases and at J to 5 bases, leaving 12 bases not matched to a gene. The CDR3 length is 15 residues.

The chain employs TRBV5-1 and TRBJ2-5; 8 nucleotides line up with TRBD1. The J call may not be correct, given that the DNA end is closer to TRBJ2-7. Germline assignment: CDR1 SGHRS and CDR2 YFSETQ. The CDR3 covers 14 residues. CDR3 in amino acids: CASGTGTGTYEQYF. In DNA, the CDR3 is TGCGCCAGCGGAACCGGGACAGGAACCTACGAGCAGTACTTC.

This clone was observed a few times. The V call is TRBV29-1, the J call TRBJ2-5; D possibly corresponds to TRBD1 (5 bases). The CDR3 sequence is 12 residues long. In germline, CDR1 is SQVTM, CDR2 ANQGSEA. Trimming removed 7 bases at V and 1 base at J, with 10 bases between. The CDR3 DNA reads as TGCAGCGGAGGACAACCCCAAGAGACCCAGTACTTC. Its translation: CSGGQPQETQYF. The full variable domain, completed using reference TRBV29-1 and TRBJ2-5, is SAVISQKPSRDICQRGTSLTIQCQVDSQVTMMFWYRQQPGQSLTLIATANQGSEATYESGFVIDKFPISRPNLTFSTLTVSNMSPEDSSIYLCSGGQPQETQYFGPGTRLLVL.

The V gene is TRBV7-3, the J gene TRBJ2-6; 11 nucleotides match TRBD2. Per germline, CDR1 SGHTA and CDR2 FQGTGA. The trim removed 5 bases at V and 0 bases at J, leaving 3 bases unmatched. The CDR3 is 17 residues long. The CDR3 is CASSLAGGNSGANVLTF. In DNA form, the CDR3 reads TGTGCCAGCAGCCTAGCGGGGGGAAACTCTGGGGCCAACGTCCTGACTTTC.

This rearrangement joins TRBV6-5 to TRBJ1-1; 7 positions match TRBD1. V shed 0 bases and J 6 bases; nucleotides not matched to a gene: 1. From germline, CDR1 is MNHEY and CDR2 SVGAGI. The CDR3 runs to 13 residues. The CDR3 sequence: CASSYSQGAEAFF. The DNA for the CDR3 is TGTGCCAGCAGTTACTCGCAGGGGGCTGAAGCTTTCTTT.

The chain carries TRBV27 and TRBJ1-5; maybe TRBD1 (5 bases). Trimming removed 1 base at V and 5 bases at J, with 12 bases between. This CDR3 comprises 15 residues. Germline lookup yields CDR1 MNHEY and CDR2 SMNVEV (reference sequence). Here the CDR3 reads CASSLLGRNHQPQHF. The CDR3, as DNA: TGTGCCAGCAGTTTATTGGGGCGAAACCATCAGCCCCAGCATTTT.